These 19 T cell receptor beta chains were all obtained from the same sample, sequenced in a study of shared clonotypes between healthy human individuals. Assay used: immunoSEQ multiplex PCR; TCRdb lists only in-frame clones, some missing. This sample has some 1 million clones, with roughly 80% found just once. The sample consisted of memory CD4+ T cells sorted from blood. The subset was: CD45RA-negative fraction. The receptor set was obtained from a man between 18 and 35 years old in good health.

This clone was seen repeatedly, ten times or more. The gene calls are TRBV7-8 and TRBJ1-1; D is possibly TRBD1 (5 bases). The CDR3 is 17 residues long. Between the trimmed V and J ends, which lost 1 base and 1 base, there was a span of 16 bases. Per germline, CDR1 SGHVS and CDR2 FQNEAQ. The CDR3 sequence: CASSLVMFGAPNTEAFF. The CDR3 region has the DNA TGTGCCAGCAGCTTAGTCATGTTCGGGGCCCCGAACACTGAAGCTTTCTTT.

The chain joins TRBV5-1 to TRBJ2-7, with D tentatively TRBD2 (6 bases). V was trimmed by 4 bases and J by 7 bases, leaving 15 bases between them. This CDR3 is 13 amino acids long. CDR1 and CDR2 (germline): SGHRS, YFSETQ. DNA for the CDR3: TGCGCCAGCAGCCCGGGGACTGAGGGGGAGCAGTACTTC. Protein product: CASSPGTEGEQYF. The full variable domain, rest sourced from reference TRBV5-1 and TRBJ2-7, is KAGVTQTPRYLIKTRGQQVTLSCSPISGHRSVSWYQQTPGQGLQFLFEYFSETQRNKGNFPGRFSGRQFSNSRSEMNVSTLELGDSALYLCASSPGTEGEQYFGPGTRLTVT.

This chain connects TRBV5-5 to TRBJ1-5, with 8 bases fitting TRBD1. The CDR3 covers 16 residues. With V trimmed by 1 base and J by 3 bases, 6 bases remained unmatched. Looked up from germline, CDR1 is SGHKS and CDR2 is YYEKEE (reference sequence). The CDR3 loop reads CASSLMPGGVNQPQHF. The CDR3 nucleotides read TGTGCCAGCAGCTTGATGCCAGGGGGCGTCAATCAGCCCCAGCATTTT.

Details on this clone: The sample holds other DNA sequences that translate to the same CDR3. CDR3 sequence reads: CASSLGQGLSYEQYF. The CDR3 DNA follows: TGTGCCAGCAGTCTTGGACAGGGATTATCCTACGAGCAGTACTTC. The chain recombines TRBV27 with TRBJ2-7, with 8 bases lining up with TRBD1. There are 15 residues in the CDR3. From germline, CDR1 is MNHEY and CDR2 SMNVEV (reference sequence). V shed 5 bases, J shed 1 base, and the junction held 7 bases outside the gene matches.

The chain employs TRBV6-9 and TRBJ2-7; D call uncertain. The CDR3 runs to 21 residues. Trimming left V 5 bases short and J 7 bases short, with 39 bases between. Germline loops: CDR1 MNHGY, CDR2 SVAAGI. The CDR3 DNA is TGTGCCAGCAGTCGTCCTCGTGTGGGGATATTTACCCACCGAGGCGCCGGTGAGCAGTACTTC. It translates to CASSRPRVGIFTHRGAGEQYF.

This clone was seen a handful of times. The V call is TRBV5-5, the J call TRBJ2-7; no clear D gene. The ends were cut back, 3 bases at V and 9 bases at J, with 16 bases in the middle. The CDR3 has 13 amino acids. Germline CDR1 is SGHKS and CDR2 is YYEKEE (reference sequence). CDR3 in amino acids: CASSSTDSAVQYF. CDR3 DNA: TGTGCCAGCAGCTCCACCGATTCTGCGGTGCAGTACTTC. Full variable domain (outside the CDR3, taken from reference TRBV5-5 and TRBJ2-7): DAGVTQSPTHLIKTRGQQVTLRCSPISGHKSVSWYQQVLGQGPQFIFQYYEKEERGRGNFPDRFSARQFPNYSSELNVNALLLGDSALYLCASSSTDSAVQYFGPGTRLTVT.

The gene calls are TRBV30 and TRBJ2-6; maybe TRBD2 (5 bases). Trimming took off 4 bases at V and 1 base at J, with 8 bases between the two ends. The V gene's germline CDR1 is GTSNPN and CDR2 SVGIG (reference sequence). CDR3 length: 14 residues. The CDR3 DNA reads TGTGCCTGGACCGGGGATTCTGGGGCCAACGTCCTGACTTTC. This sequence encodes CAWTGDSGANVLTF.

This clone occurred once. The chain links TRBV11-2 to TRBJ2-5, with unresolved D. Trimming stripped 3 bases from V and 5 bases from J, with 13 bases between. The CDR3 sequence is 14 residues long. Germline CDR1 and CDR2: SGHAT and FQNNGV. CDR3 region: CASSFGRFGETQYF. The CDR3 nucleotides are TGTGCCAGCAGCTTCGGCCGATTCGGGGAGACCCAGTACTTC.

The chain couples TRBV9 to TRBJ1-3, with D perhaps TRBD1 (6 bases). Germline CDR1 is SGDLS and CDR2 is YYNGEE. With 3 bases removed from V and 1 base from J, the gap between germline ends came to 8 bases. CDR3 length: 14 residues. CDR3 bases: TGTGCCAGCAGCGGAGGGGGGTCTGGAAACACCATATATTTT. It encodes CASSGGGSGNTIYF.

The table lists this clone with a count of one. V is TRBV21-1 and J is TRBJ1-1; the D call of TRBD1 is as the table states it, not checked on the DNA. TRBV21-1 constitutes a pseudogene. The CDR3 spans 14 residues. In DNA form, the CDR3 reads TGTGCCAGCAGCTTTACGGGACAGGGCACTGAAGCTTTCTTT. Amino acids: CASSFTGQGTEAFF.

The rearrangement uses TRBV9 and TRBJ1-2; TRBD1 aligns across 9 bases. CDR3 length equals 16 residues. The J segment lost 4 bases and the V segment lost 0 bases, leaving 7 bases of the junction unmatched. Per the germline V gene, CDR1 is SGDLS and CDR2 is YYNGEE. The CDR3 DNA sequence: TGTGCCAGCAGCGTAGACCCCGGACAGGGGCCCTATGGCTACACCTTC. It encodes CASSVDPGQGPYGYTF.

CDR3 residues: CSVGPGMGNQPQHF. Here the CDR3 DNA reads TGCAGCGTTGGTCCGGGAATGGGCAATCAGCCCCAGCATTTT. This chain links TRBV29-1 with TRBJ1-5; no clear D gene. CDR1 is SQVTM, CDR2 ANQGSEA, per germline. The CDR3 has 14 residues. Trimming took off 4 bases at V and 2 bases at J, with 12 bases between the two ends.

The CDR3 sequence is CAWSGGRSDQPQHF. The CDR3 DNA reads as TGTGCCTGGAGTGGGGGGAGGTCAGATCAGCCCCAGCATTTT. The genes are TRBV30 and TRBJ1-5; possibly TRBD1 for D (5 bases). The CDR3 has 14 residues. Trimming cost V 1 base and J 5 bases, with 12 bases left between them. In germline, CDR1 is GTSNPN, CDR2 SVGIG (reference sequence).

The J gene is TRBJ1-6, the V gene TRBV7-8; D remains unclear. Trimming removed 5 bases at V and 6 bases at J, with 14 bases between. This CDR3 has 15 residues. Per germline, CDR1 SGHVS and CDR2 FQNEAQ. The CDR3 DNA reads TGTGCCAGCAGCGCATGGGAGTCAGCTAATTCACCCCTCCACTTT. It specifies CASSAWESANSPLHF.

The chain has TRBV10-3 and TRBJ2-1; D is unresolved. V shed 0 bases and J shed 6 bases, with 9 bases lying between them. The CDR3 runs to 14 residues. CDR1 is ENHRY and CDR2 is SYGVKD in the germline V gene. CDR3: CAISESLNLNEQFF. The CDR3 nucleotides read TGTGCCATCAGTGAGTCCCTTAACCTCAATGAGCAGTTCTTC.

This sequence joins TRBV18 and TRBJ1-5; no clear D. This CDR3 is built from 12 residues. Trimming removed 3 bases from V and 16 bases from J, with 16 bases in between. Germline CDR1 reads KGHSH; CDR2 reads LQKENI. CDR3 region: CASSPEADRLHF. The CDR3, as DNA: TGTGCCAGCTCACCCGAGGCTGATCGTCTTCATTTT.

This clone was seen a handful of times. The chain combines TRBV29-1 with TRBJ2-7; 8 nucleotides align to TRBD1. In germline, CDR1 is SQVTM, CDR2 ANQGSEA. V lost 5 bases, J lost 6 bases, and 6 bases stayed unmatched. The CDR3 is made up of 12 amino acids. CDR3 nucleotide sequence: TGCAGCGTTTCGGACAGGGTCACCGAGCAGTACTTC. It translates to CSVSDRVTEQYF.

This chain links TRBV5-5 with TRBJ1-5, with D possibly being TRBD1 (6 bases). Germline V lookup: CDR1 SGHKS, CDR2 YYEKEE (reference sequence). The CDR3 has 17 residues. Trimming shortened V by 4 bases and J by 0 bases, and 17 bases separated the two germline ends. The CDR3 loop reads CASSHGQLTHSNQPQHF. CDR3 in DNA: TGTGCCAGCAGCCATGGACAGCTTACACATAGCAATCAGCCCCAGCATTTT. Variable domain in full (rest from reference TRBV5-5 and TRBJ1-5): DAGVTQSPTHLIKTRGQQVTLRCSPISGHKSVSWYQQVLGQGPQFIFQYYEKEERGRGNFPDRFSARQFPNYSSELNVNALLLGDSALYLCASSHGQLTHSNQPQHFGDGTRLSIL.

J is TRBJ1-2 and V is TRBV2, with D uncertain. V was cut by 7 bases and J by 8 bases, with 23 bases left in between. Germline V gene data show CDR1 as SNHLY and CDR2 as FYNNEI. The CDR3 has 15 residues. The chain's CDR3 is CASNTDGRPMEGYTF. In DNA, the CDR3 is TGTGCCAGCAATACGGACGGGCGACCTATGGAGGGCTACACCTTC.